The 20 T cell receptor beta chains listed next were all sequenced from one sample in a study of control samples from healthy donors and cancer patients. The method was immunoSEQ multiplex PCR; TCRdb's version includes in-frame clones alone and lacks a portion of them. The sample has over 85,000 clones; over 75% are singletons. The specimen was PBMCs. These receptor sequences come from a woman aged 60-75 years with lung cancer.

The V and J genes are TRBV5-1 and TRBJ1-1; 9 bases line up with TRBD1. CDR1 and CDR2 from the germline V gene are SGHRS and YFSETQ. The CDR3 contains 14 residues. V shed 7 bases and J 7 bases; nucleotides not matched to a gene: 11. The CDR3 spells CASGPTGDRDEAFF. The CDR3 bases are TGCGCCAGCGGGCCAACGGGGGACAGGGATGAAGCTTTCTTT. The whole variable domain, remainder taken from reference TRBV5-1 and TRBJ1-1, is KAGVTQTPRYLIKTRGQQVTLSCSPISGHRSVSWYQQTPGQGLQFLFEYFSETQRNKGNFPGRFSGRQFSNSRSEMNVSTLELGDSALYLCASGPTGDRDEAFFGQGTRLTVV.

The chain links TRBV2 to TRBJ2-5; D gene ambiguous. Germline V CDR1 and CDR2: SNHLY, FYNNEI. Trimming removed 4 bases at V and 3 bases at J, with 6 bases between. CDR3 size: 12 residues. This CDR3 is CASSGTEETQYF. CDR3 DNA sequence: TGTGCCAGCAGTGGAACAGAAGAGACCCAGTACTTC.

The chain carries TRBV7-2 and TRBJ1-6; D is perhaps TRBD1 (5 bases). CDR1 and CDR2 (germline): SGHTA, FQGNSA. The CDR3 extends over 15 amino acids. V was pared by 1 base and J by 10 bases, with 14 bases between. CDR3 bases: TGTGCCAGCAGCTTAGAGGGCAGGGTTGCATCACCCCTCCACTTT. Its protein product is CASSLEGRVASPLHF.

The chain couples TRBV19 to TRBJ1-2; tentative D call: TRBD1 (6 bases). The CDR3 is made up of 15 amino acids. V was trimmed by 4 bases and J by 7 bases, leaving 19 bases between them. Germline V CDR1 and CDR2: LNHDA, SQIVND (reference sequence). The CDR3 DNA reads as TGTGCCAGTAGTAATAGACAGGCCGGAGAGGGTGGCTACACCTTC. This sequence encodes CASSNRQAGEGGYTF.

This chain connects TRBV18 to TRBJ2-7; D assignment may be TRBD1 or TRBD2 (6 bases each). The CDR3 consists of 17 residues. Per germline, CDR1 KGHSH and CDR2 LQKENI. With 0 bases removed from V and 2 bases from J, the gap between germline ends came to 17 bases. The CDR3 DNA reads as TGTGCCAGCTCACCACCGGATGGGACACCGGGGGCCTACGAGCAGTACTTC. This gives the protein CASSPPDGTPGAYEQYF.

The chain is built from TRBV7-9 and TRBJ2-7, with TRBD2 matching over 11 bases. CDR1 SEHNR and CDR2 FQNEAQ come from the germline V gene (reference sequence). After removal of 4 bases from V and 0 bases from J, the junction contained 8 bases not matched to a gene. The CDR3 extends over 17 amino acids. CDR3 region: CASSYRTSGQSSYEQYF. CDR3 DNA sequence: TGTGCCAGCAGCTACAGGACTAGCGGGCAAAGCTCCTACGAGCAGTACTTC.

The chain combines TRBV6-5 with TRBJ2-3; D remains unclear. Germline assignment: CDR1 MNHEY and CDR2 SVGAGI. Trimming removed 0 bases at V and 2 bases at J, with 12 bases between. The CDR3 contains 16 residues. CDR3 region: CASSYSSSTVTDTQYF. The CDR3, as DNA: TGTGCCAGCAGTTACTCGTCTTCGACTGTCACAGATACGCAGTATTTT.

The V and J genes are TRBV14 and TRBJ2-3; no definite D call. Germline V gene lookup returns CDR1 SGHDN and CDR2 FVKESK. The V and J ends lost 0 bases and 4 bases respectively, with 11 bases between them. This CDR3 region has 15 residues. This CDR3 reads CASSQEEGPADTQYF. DNA of the CDR3: TGTGCCAGCAGCCAAGAAGAAGGGCCCGCAGATACGCAGTATTTT.

This sequence joins TRBV6-5 and TRBJ2-5; the match to TRBD2 covers 8 bases. J lost 2 bases, V lost 6 bases, and 2 bases had no gene match. The CDR3 runs to 13 residues. Germline CDR1 is MNHEY and CDR2 is SVGAGI. As DNA, the CDR3 is TGTGCCAGCAGATCTAGCGGGCAAGAGACCCAGTACTTC. Protein product: CASRSSGQETQYF.

The chain joins TRBV2 to TRBJ1-1; D is ambiguous. The CDR3 has 14 residues. Germline lookup yields CDR1 SNHLY and CDR2 FYNNEI. V was shortened by 8 bases and J by 2 bases, with 15 bases between the two germline ends. The CDR3, as DNA: TGTGCCAGCTCGTCTCTCCTCACAAACACTGAAGCTTTCTTT. It yields the protein CASSSLLTNTEAFF.

This sequence joins TRBV27 and TRBJ2-1; maybe TRBD2 (6 bases). The CDR3 loop spans 15 amino acids. In germline, CDR1 is MNHEY, CDR2 SMNVEV (reference sequence). V lost 5 bases and J 4 bases, leaving 15 bases between the germline ends. In DNA, the CDR3 is TGTGCCAGCAGTCAGGGAGGTGGTTTATACAATGAGCAGTTCTTC. Protein: CASSQGGGLYNEQFF.

The chain recombines TRBV19 with TRBJ2-3; TRBD1 agrees at 10 bases. CDR3 length: 16 amino acids. Germline trimming cut 0 bases from V and 6 bases from J; bases unmatched to any gene: 6. The V gene's germline CDR1 is LNHDA and CDR2 SQIVND (reference sequence). DNA for the CDR3: TGTGCCAGTAGTATAGACAAGACAGGGGGCCGTGATACGCAGTATTTT. It translates to CASSIDKTGGRDTQYF.

The rearrangement joins TRBV7-3 to TRBJ2-4; TRBD1 aligns across 7 bases. The J segment lost 6 bases and the V segment lost 6 bases, leaving 11 bases of the junction unmatched. The CDR3 has 15 residues. Looked up from germline, CDR1 is SGHTA and CDR2 is FQGTGA. The CDR3 sequence: CASRDTGALGNIQYF. The CDR3 coding sequence is TGTGCCAGCAGAGACACAGGGGCCCTTGGAAACATTCAGTACTTC.

This chain links TRBV5-1 with TRBJ1-1, with TRBD1 as a possible D gene (6 bases). Germline-derived CDR1 and CDR2 are SGHRS and YFSETQ. V was clipped by 0 bases and J by 0 bases, with 12 bases between them. CDR3 size: 16 residues. DNA of the CDR3: TGCGCCAGCAGCTTGGATGGGGGGCGAATGAACACTGAAGCTTTCTTT. Residues: CASSLDGGRMNTEAFF.

The chain recombines TRBV5-1 with TRBJ1-4, with TRBD1 matching over 9 bases. Germline assignment: CDR1 SGHRS and CDR2 YFSETQ. V lost 4 bases to trimming and J lost 12 bases; unmatched junction nucleotides: 13. This CDR3 has 15 residues. In DNA, the CDR3 is TGCGCCAGCAGCCATGGACAGGGGCCGCCCGAGGAACTGTTTTTT. Protein sequence: CASSHGQGPPEELFF.

The chain joins TRBV6-5 to TRBJ1-3; D is unresolved. The CDR3 has 13 amino acids. Germline lookup yields CDR1 MNHEY and CDR2 SVGAGI. V lost 7 bases and J 1 base, leaving 8 bases between the germline ends. This CDR3 is CASITDSGNTIYF. The CDR3 DNA sequence: TGTGCCAGCATAACTGATTCTGGAAACACCATATATTTT.

On this clone: One end of the junction fails to match germline, which may point to a read error. The rearrangement links TRBV7-7 to TRBJ1-1; the match to TRBD1 covers 8 bases. The CDR3 contains 13 residues. Per germline, CDR1 SSHAT and CDR2 FNYEAQ (reference sequence). The CDR3 protein is CASSSRQGSTAFF. The CDR3 DNA sequence: TGTGCTAGCAGCAGCAGACAGGGGTCCACGGCTTTCTTT.

The chain is built from TRBV2 and TRBJ2-1; TRBD1 matches at 8 bases. Germline V lookup: CDR1 SNHLY, CDR2 FYNNEI. This CDR3 is built from 15 residues. Trimming removed 6 bases from V and 2 bases from J; junction bases left unmatched: 6. The CDR3 DNA is TGTGCCAGCAGCCCCGAGACAGGGGCCTACAATGAGCAGTTCTTC. Its translation: CASSPETGAYNEQFF.

The J gene is TRBJ1-3, the V gene TRBV21-1; the table's D call of TRBD1 was not tested on the DNA. TRBV21-1 is shown as a pseudogene. This CDR3 region has 16 residues. The CDR3 sequence is CASSKAARVPGNTIYF. The CDR3 nucleotides read TGTGCCAGCAGCAAAGCGGCCAGGGTGCCTGGAAACACCATATATTTT.

This clone showed up just once. The V call is TRBV3-1 (or the pseudogene TRBV3-2), the J call TRBJ1-2; tentatively, D is TRBD1 (6 bases). In germline, CDR1 is LGHDT, CDR2 YNNKEL (reference sequence). Trimming stripped 1 base from V and 8 bases from J, with 8 bases between. CDR3 length equals 12 residues. CDR3 nucleotides: TGTGCCAGCAGCCAAGGAGACAGGGGCTACACCTTC. It encodes CASSQGDRGYTF.